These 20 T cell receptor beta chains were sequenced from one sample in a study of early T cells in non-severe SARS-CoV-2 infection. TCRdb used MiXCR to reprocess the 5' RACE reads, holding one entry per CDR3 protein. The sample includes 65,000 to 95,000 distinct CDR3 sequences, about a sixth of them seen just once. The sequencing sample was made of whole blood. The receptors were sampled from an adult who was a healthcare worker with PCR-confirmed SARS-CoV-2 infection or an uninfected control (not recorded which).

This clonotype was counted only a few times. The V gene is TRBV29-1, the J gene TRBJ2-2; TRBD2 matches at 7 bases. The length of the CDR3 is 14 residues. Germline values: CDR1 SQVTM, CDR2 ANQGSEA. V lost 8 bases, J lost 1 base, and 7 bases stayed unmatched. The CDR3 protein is CSCSGGGNTGELFF. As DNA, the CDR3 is TGCAGCTGCTCGGGAGGTGGGAACACCGGGGAGCTGTTTTTT.

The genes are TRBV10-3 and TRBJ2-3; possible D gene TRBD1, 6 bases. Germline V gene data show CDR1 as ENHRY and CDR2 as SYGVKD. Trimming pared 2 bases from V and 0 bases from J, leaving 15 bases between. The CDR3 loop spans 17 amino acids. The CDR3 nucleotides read TGTGCCATCAGTGAGACATCCGGACAGATTAGCACAGATACGCAGTATTTT. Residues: CAISETSGQISTDTQYF.

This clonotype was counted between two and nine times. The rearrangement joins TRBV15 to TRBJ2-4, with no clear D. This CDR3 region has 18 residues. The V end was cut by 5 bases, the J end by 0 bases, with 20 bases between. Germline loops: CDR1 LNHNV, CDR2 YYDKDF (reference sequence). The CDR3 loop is CATSSPKKVAIAKNIQYF. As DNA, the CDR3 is TGTGCCACCAGCTCCCCAAAAAAAGTCGCCATAGCCAAAAACATTCAGTACTTC.

CDR3 DNA: TGTGCCAGCAGTGAACGTGAAAACACCATATATTTT. Translated, it gives CASSERENTIYF. This chain joins TRBV2 and TRBJ1-3, with D uncertain. CDR1 SNHLY and CDR2 FYNNEI come from the germline V gene. This CDR3 has 12 amino acids. Trimming left V 2 bases short and J 6 bases short, with 5 bases between. Full variable domain (missing parts from reference TRBV2 and TRBJ1-3): EPEVTQTPSHQVTQMGQEVILRCVPISNHLYFYWYRQILGQKVEFLVSFYNNEISEKSEIFDDQFSVERPDGSNFTLKIRSTKLEDSAMYFCASSERENTIYFGEGSWLTVV.

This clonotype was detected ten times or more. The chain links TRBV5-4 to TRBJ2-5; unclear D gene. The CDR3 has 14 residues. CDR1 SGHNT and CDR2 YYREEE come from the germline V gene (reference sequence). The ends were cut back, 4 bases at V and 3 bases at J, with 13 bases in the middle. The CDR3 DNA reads TGTGCCAGCAGCCCCCCCTACAAGGAAGAGACCCAGTACTTC. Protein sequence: CASSPPYKEETQYF. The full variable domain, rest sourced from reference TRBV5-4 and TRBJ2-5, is ETGVTQSPTHLIKTRGQQVTLRCSSQSGHNTVSWYQQALGQGPQFIFQYYREEENGRGNFPPRFSGLQFPNYSSELNVNALELDDSALYLCASSPPYKEETQYFGPGTRLLVL.

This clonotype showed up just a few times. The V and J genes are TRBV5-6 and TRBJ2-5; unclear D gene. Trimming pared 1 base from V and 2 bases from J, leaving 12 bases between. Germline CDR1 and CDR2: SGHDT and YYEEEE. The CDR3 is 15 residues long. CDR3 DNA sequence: TGTGCCAGCAGCTTGATAATTTGGGGACAAGAGACCCAGTACTTC. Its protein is CASSLIIWGQETQYF. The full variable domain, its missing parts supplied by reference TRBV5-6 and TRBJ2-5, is DAGVTQSPTHLIKTRGQQVTLRCSPKSGHDTVSWYQQALGQGPQFIFQYYEEEERQRGNFPDRFSGHQFPNYSSELNVNALLLGDSALYLCASSLIIWGQETQYFGPGTRLLVL.

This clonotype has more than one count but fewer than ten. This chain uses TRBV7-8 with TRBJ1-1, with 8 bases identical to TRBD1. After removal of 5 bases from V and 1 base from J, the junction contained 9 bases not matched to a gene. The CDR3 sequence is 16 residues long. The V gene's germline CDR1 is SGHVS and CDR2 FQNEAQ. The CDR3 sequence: CASSRTGFSGNTEAFF. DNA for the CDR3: TGTGCCAGCAGCCGGACAGGGTTTAGCGGGAACACTGAAGCTTTCTTT.

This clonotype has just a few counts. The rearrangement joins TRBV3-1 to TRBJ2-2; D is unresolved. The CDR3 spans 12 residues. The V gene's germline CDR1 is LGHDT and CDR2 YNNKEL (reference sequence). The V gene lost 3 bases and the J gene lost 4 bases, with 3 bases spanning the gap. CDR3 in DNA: TGTGCCAGCAGCCAGGTCACCGGGGAGCTGTTTTTT. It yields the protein CASSQVTGELFF.

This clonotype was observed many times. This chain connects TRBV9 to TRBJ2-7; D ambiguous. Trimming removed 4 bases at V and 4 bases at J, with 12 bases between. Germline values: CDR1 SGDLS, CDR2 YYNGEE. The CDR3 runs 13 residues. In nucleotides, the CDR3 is TGTGCCAGCAGCCCTTCCGTAGGTTACGAGCAGTACTTC. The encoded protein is CASSPSVGYEQYF.

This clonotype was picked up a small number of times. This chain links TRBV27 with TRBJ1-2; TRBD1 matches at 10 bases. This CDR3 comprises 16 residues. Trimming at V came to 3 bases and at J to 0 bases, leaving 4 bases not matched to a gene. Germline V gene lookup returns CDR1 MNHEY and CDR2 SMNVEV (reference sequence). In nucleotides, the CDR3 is TGTGCCAGCAGTTTTGGTGGGACAGGGGCTAACTATGGCTACACCTTC. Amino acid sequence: CASSFGGTGANYGYTF.

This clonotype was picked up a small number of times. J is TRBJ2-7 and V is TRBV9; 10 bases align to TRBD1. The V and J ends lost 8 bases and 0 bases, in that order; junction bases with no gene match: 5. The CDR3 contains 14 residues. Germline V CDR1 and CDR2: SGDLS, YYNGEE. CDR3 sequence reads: CASGTGAVSYEQYF. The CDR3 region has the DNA TGTGCCAGTGGGACAGGGGCTGTCTCCTACGAGCAGTACTTC.

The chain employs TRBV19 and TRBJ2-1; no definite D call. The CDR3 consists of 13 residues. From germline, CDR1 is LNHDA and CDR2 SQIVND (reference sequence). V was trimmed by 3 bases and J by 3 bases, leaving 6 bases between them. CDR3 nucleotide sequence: TGTGCCAGTAGTATCCAGGTCTACAATGAGCAGTTCTTC. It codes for CASSIQVYNEQFF.

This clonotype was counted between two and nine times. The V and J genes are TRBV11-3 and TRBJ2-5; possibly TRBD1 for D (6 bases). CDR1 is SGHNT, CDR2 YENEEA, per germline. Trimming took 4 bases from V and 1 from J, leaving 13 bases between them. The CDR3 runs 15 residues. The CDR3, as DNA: TGTGCCAGCAGCTCCCAGGACAGATCCCAAGAGACCCAGTACTTC. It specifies CASSSQDRSQETQYF.

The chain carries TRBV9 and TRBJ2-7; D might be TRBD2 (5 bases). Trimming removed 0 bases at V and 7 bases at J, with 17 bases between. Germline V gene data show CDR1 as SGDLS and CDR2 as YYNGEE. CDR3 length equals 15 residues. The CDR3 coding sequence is TGTGCCAGCAGCGTAGACACGGGGAGTCCGGGGGAGCAGTACTTC. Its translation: CASSVDTGSPGEQYF.

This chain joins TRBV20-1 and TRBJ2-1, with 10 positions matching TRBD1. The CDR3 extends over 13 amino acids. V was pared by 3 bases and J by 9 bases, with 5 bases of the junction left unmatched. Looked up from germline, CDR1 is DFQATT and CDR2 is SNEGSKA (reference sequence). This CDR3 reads CSARGQGKIEQFF. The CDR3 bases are TGCAGTGCTAGGGGACAGGGGAAGATTGAGCAGTTCTTC.

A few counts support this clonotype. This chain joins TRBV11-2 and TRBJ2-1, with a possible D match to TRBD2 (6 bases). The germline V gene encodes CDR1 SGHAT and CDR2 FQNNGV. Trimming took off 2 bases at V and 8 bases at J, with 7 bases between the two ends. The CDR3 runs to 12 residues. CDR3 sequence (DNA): TGTGCCAGCAGCTTATGGGGGGATGAGCAGTTCTTC. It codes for CASSLWGDEQFF.

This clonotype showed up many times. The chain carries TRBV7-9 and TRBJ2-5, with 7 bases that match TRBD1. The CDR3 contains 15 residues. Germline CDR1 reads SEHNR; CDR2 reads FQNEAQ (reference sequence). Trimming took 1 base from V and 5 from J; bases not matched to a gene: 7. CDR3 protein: CASSLEGTALETQYF. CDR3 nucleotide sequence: TGTGCCAGCAGCTTAGAGGGGACAGCTCTCGAGACCCAGTACTTC.

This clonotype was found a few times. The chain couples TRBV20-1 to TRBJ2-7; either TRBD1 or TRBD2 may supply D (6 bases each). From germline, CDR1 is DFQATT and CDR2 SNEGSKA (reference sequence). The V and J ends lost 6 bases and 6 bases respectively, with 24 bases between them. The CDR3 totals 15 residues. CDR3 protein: CSAPKPTGALVEQYF. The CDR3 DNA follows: TGCAGTGCGCCAAAGCCCACGGGGGCTCTCGTCGAGCAGTACTTC.

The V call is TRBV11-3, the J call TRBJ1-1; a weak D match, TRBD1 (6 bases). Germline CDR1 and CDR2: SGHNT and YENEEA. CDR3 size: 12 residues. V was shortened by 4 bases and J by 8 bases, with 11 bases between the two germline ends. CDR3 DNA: TGTGCCAGCAGCTACTTGGGGGCCGAAGCTTTCTTT. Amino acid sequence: CASSYLGAEAFF.

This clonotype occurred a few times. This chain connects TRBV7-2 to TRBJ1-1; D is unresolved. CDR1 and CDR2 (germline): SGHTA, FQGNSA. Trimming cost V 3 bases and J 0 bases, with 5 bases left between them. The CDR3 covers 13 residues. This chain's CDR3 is CASSFSVNTEAFF. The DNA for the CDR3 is TGTGCCAGCAGCTTCTCGGTGAACACTGAAGCTTTCTTT.